These T cell receptor beta chains were read from a single sample in a study of T cell repertoires in cytomegalovirus infection. TCRdb redid the calling of the reads with MiXCR, one entry per CDR3 protein. This table holds approximately 700,000 distinct CDR3 sequences, under 40% found once. The material sequenced was PBMCs. Source of these receptors: a human donor in good health (CMV status not recorded). Some clones in this sample may be carry-over from other donors' samples. Each CDR3 is given with its conserved first and last residue. D genes are given only for firm matches. Rows may omit the clone size; those that give it use once, few, many or a size class.

size | D | J | V | CDR3
few | TRBD1 | TRBJ1-1 | TRBV7-8 | CASSLRTGGNTEAFF
. | TRBD2 | TRBJ2-1 | TRBV7-2 | CASSLDPLTSGGYNEQFF
. | . | TRBJ1-5 | TRBV6-6 | CASSQQKQPQHF
many | . | TRBJ2-7 | TRBV28 | CASSAIPGTYIYEQYF
. | TRBD1 | TRBJ2-3 | TRBV10-3 | CAISPTGRAQYF
many | TRBD1 | TRBJ2-3 | TRBV7-6 | CASSLRGQGLTDTQYF
few | TRBD2 | TRBJ2-1 | TRBV6-6 | CASSPGTMSMNEQFF
. | TRBD2 | TRBJ2-1 | TRBV15 | CATSRFGTSGSMNEQFF
few | . | TRBJ2-7 | TRBV28 | CASSEYREQYF
. | . | TRBJ1-1 | TRBV7-2 | CASSDGHTEAFF
. | . | TRBJ2-2 | TRBV2 | CASSEVTASGGELFF
. | TRBD2 | TRBJ2-7 | TRBV7-3 | CASSLGRGRVNEQYF
. | . | TRBJ2-2 | TRBV28 | CASSFRAWSGELFF
. | . | TRBJ1-2 | TRBV28 | CASSLTVIPSYGYTF
many | TRBD1 | TRBJ1-2 | TRBV6-1 | CASSTDRDTNYGYTF
. | . | TRBJ2-7 | TRBV11-2 | CASRTGLFSSYEQYF
few | TRBD2 | TRBJ2-7 | TRBV29-1 | CSVEGSGRYEQYF
. | TRBD1 | TRBJ2-3 | TRBV11-3 | CASSPLGETGGPDTQYF
. | TRBD2 | TRBJ2-2 | TRBV14 | CASSQARLAGGVRTGELFF
few | . | TRBJ1-2 | TRBV12-3/TRBV12-4 | CASSPPTLTGMGTF
many | . | TRBJ2-7 | TRBV7-2 | CASSSQAFYEQYF
once | TRBD1 | TRBJ2-2 | TRBV7-3 | CASSLDQGQSYGELFF
. | . | TRBJ1-5 | TRBV19 | CASSVPGVNQPQHF
. | . | TRBJ2-1 | TRBV20-1 | CSAFRYSGGQFF